What follows are 15 T cell receptor beta chains derived from one specimen sequenced in a study of control samples from healthy donors and cancer patients. Profiled with immunoSEQ multiplex PCR; TCRdb holds only in-frame clones, not every one. The sample consists of about 130,000 clones, about 93% of them appearing once. Material: PBMCs. The receptors shown here come from a man aged 60 to 69 with colorectal cancer.

The chain links TRBV6-6 to TRBJ1-4; tentatively, D is TRBD1 (6 bases). The CDR3 is 14 amino acids. Germline assignment: CDR1 MNHNY and CDR2 SVGAGI (reference sequence). Trimming took 11 bases from V and 7 from J, leaving 20 bases between them. The CDR3 region is CAVLGPGAGEKLFF. DNA of the CDR3: TGTGCCGTTCTGGGTCCGGGGGCTGGTGAAAAACTGTTTTTT.

The chain recombines TRBV7-9 with TRBJ1-2; 9 bases fit TRBD1. Unmatched junction bases numbered 4, after V lost 4 bases and J lost 4 bases. The germline gives CDR1 SEHNR, CDR2 FQNEAQ (reference sequence). This CDR3 is built from 14 residues. Here the CDR3 reads CASSSQTGGYGYTF. The CDR3 coding sequence is TGTGCCAGCAGCTCACAGACAGGGGGCTATGGCTACACCTTC.

The chain joins TRBV2 to TRBJ2-7; TRBD1 agrees at 7 bases. Germline loops: CDR1 SNHLY, CDR2 FYNNEI. The CDR3 extends over 15 amino acids. Trimming removed 2 bases from V and 4 bases from J; junction bases left unmatched: 8. CDR3 bases: TGTGCCAGCAGTGAACGACAGGGTAGTAGATACGAGCAGTACTTC. As protein: CASSERQGSRYEQYF.

This chain links TRBV5-1 with TRBJ1-4, with a tentative D call TRBD1 (5 bases). The CDR3 runs 14 residues. Trimming took 5 bases from V and 1 from J, leaving 9 bases between them. Germline V gene sequence: CDR1 SGHRS, CDR2 YFSETQ. For the CDR3, the DNA is TGCGCCAGCAGATTGACAGTAACTAATGAAAAACTGTTTTTT. Its protein product is CASRLTVTNEKLFF.

This chain connects TRBV18 to TRBJ1-2; 8 bases match TRBD1. The germline V gene has CDR1 KGHSH and CDR2 LQKENI. The CDR3 runs to 14 residues. Trimming took 3 bases from V and 6 from J; bases not matched to a gene: 6. The CDR3 sequence is CASSPRTGSDGYTF. CDR3 sequence (DNA): TGTGCCAGCTCACCGCGGACAGGGTCCGATGGCTACACCTTC.

The genes are TRBV7-9 and TRBJ1-1, with a possible D match to TRBD1 (5 bases). Deletions cut 0 bases from V and 4 bases from J, with 9 bases between. The CDR3 totals 14 residues. The germline V gene encodes CDR1 SEHNR and CDR2 FQNEAQ (reference sequence). The CDR3 sequence: CASSLALGGTEAFF. The CDR3 nucleotides are TGTGCCAGCAGCTTAGCGCTGGGGGGCACTGAAGCTTTCTTT.

The genes are TRBV19 and TRBJ2-2; 10 nucleotides match TRBD2. Germline trimming cut 3 bases from V and 9 bases from J; bases unmatched to any gene: 7. The CDR3 runs 15 residues. CDR1 LNHDA and CDR2 SQIVND come from the germline V gene (reference sequence). The CDR3: CASSMVASGGRELFF. The CDR3 DNA reads TGTGCCAGTAGTATGGTCGCTAGCGGGGGCCGGGAGCTGTTTTTT.

Only a few counts were recorded for this clone. CDR3 coding DNA: TGTGCCTGGAGTGTAAACAATTCACCCCTCCACTTT. Residues: CAWSVNNSPLHF. The chain carries TRBV30 and TRBJ1-6; D remains ambiguous. Germline CDR1 reads GTSNPN; CDR2 reads SVGIG (reference sequence). With 0 bases removed from V and 7 bases from J, the gap between germline ends came to 4 bases. This CDR3 has 12 residues.

V and J are TRBV9 and TRBJ1-6; TRBD1 is a possible D gene (6 bases). Germline-derived CDR1 and CDR2 are SGDLS and YYNGEE. The V end lost 0 bases, the J end lost 6 bases, and 19 bases lay between the germline ends. This CDR3 is built from 18 residues. CDR3 region: CASSVALGPTGSNSPLHF. CDR3 nucleotide sequence: TGTGCCAGCAGCGTAGCTCTGGGGCCCACAGGGTCTAATTCACCCCTCCACTTT.

This chain joins TRBV6-5 and TRBJ1-1, with 10 bases that match TRBD1. This CDR3 comprises 15 residues. The germline CDR1 and CDR2 sequences are MNHEY and SVGAGI. V dropped 7 bases and J dropped 0; count of bases not matched to a gene: 5. This chain's CDR3 is CASIPGQGLNTEAFF. The CDR3 DNA is TGTGCCAGCATTCCGGGACAGGGGTTGAACACTGAAGCTTTCTTT.

V and J are TRBV5-4 and TRBJ1-2; D gene uncertain. This CDR3 has 16 residues. Trimming pared 3 bases from V and 7 bases from J, leaving 22 bases between. Looked up from germline, CDR1 is SGHNT and CDR2 is YYREEE (reference sequence). In nucleotides, the CDR3 is TGTGCCAGCAGCTACCCGGTGTTCTTAGGAACTAGTGGCTACACCTTC. Translation: CASSYPVFLGTSGYTF.

V is TRBV3-1 (or the pseudogene TRBV3-2) and J is TRBJ2-7, with TRBD1 identical over 9 bases. The CDR3 loop spans 17 amino acids. V dropped 4 bases and J dropped 2; count of bases not matched to a gene: 12. CDR1 LGHDT and CDR2 YNNKEL come from the germline V gene (reference sequence). CDR3 coding DNA: TGTGCCAGCAGCCCGGGTCTGGACAGGGGCCGCGCCTACGAGCAGTACTTC. As protein: CASSPGLDRGRAYEQYF.

This chain connects TRBV15 to TRBJ1-2; D possibly corresponds to TRBD1 (5 bases). Germline values: CDR1 LNHNV, CDR2 YYDKDF (reference sequence). V lost 0 bases and J lost 2, with 13 bases in between. The CDR3 spans 16 residues. The CDR3 sequence: CATSRDWGEGNYGYTF. CDR3 sequence (DNA): TGTGCCACCAGCAGAGACTGGGGGGAGGGGAACTATGGCTACACCTTC.

The genes are TRBV5-1 and TRBJ1-1; no definite D call. The CDR3 loop spans 14 amino acids. V was shortened by 0 bases and J by 2 bases, with 8 bases between the two germline ends. Germline V lookup: CDR1 SGHRS, CDR2 YFSETQ. In DNA form, the CDR3 reads TGCGCCAGCAGCTTGGCCGTAAAAAACACTGAAGCTTTCTTT. Translation gives CASSLAVKNTEAFF.

The CDR3 protein is CASAQGEPRVNYGYTF. Here the CDR3 DNA reads TGTGCCAGCGCCCAAGGGGAGCCGAGGGTGAACTATGGCTACACCTTC. The rearrangement joins TRBV28 to TRBJ1-2; a possible D gene is TRBD1 (5 bases). The V end was cut by 8 bases, the J end by 2 bases, with 21 bases between. This CDR3 is built from 16 residues. Per the germline V gene, CDR1 is MDHEN and CDR2 is SYDVKM.